Presented here are 21 T cell receptor beta chains from one specimen sequenced in a study of immune cell composition in non-small cell lung cancer. Normal lung sampling was at least 3 cm from the tumour, as distant as possible. Generated by immunoSEQ multiplex PCR, the TCRdb table keeps only in-frame clones and is missing some. The sample comprises under 3,500 clones, 70% to 80% of which are singletons, and roughly 15% rests with the top ten. The sequenced sample consisted of non-adjacent lung tissue. These receptor sequences come from a human donor with non-small cell lung cancer.

CDR3 coding DNA: TGTGCCAGCAGCTCCGCGACTAGCGGTGCCTACAATGAGCAGTTCTTC. Protein product: CASSSATSGAYNEQFF. The chain is built from TRBV5-4 and TRBJ2-1; 9 bases are shared with TRBD2. The CDR3 loop spans 16 amino acids. The germline gives CDR1 SGHNT, CDR2 YYREEE (reference sequence). Trimming at V came to 3 bases and at J to 2 bases, leaving 6 bases not matched to a gene.

The CDR3 coding sequence is TGTGCCAGCAGTGATGGTGCTGGGCTTCAGTACTTC. Protein: CASSDGAGLQYF. The chain combines TRBV25-1 with TRBJ2-4; no clear D. Trimming cost V 3 bases and J 11 bases, with 11 bases left between them. The CDR3 runs to 12 residues. Germline V gives CDR1 MGHDK, CDR2 SYGVNS.

The rearrangement uses TRBV27 and TRBJ2-1; 11 bases are a match to TRBD2. CDR1 is MNHEY and CDR2 is SMNVEV in the germline V gene (reference sequence). Trimming removed 5 bases from V and 7 bases from J; junction bases left unmatched: 7. CDR3 size: 15 residues. The CDR3 nucleotides read TGTGCCAGCAGTGCCGGGACTAGCGGTTCTAATGAGCAGTTCTTC. It is translated as CASSAGTSGSNEQFF.

The rearrangement uses TRBV28 and TRBJ1-2, with 12 bases identical to TRBD1. The CDR3 runs 13 residues. Trimming took 10 bases from V and 7 from J; bases not matched to a gene: 7. Per the germline V gene, CDR1 is MDHEN and CDR2 is SYDVKM. The CDR3 bases are TGTGCCACCATGGGACAGGGGGCCGGTGGCTACACCTTC. Protein product: CATMGQGAGGYTF.

The genes are TRBV6-1 and TRBJ1-2; 7 nucleotides align to TRBD1. Germline V CDR1 and CDR2: MNHNS, SASEGT. The CDR3 contains 15 residues. J lost 6 bases, V lost 4 bases, and 11 bases had no gene match. CDR3 nucleotides: TGTGCCAGCAGTGCCCAAAACAGGGGCCATGATGGCTACACCTTC. It specifies CASSAQNRGHDGYTF.

The V call is TRBV15, the J call TRBJ2-3; TRBD2 aligns across 10 bases. The germline V gene has CDR1 LNHNV and CDR2 YYDKDF (reference sequence). The CDR3 extends over 15 amino acids. V was pared by 4 bases and J by 4 bases, with 5 bases of the junction left unmatched. The CDR3 loop is CATSIRAGGPDTQYF. The CDR3 nucleotides are TGTGCCACCAGCATTCGAGCGGGGGGGCCAGATACGCAGTATTTT.

The gene calls are TRBV19 and TRBJ1-4, with 8 bases fitting TRBD1. J was trimmed by 2 bases and V by 6 bases; bases with no gene match: 8. The germline V gene encodes CDR1 LNHDA and CDR2 SQIVND (reference sequence). The CDR3 extends over 16 amino acids. Written as DNA, the CDR3 is TGTGCCAGTAGCAACCCAGGGGGCGCGACTAATGAAAAACTGTTTTTT. This codes for CASSNPGGATNEKLFF.

The chain couples TRBV5-4 to TRBJ2-5, with 9 bases aligning to TRBD2. The J call may be mistaken, given a closer DNA end match to TRBJ2-7. Germline V CDR1 and CDR2: SGHNT, YYREEE (reference sequence). The CDR3 totals 15 residues. CDR3 sequence reads: CASSPGLAGPYEQYF. The CDR3 nucleotides are TGTGCCAGCAGCCCCGGGCTAGCGGGGCCCTACGAGCAGTACTTC.

The V and J genes are TRBV19 and TRBJ2-5, with D tentatively TRBD1 (5 bases). V lost 5 bases and J lost 0, with 7 bases in between. This CDR3 is 13 amino acids long. The germline CDR1 and CDR2 sequences are LNHDA and SQIVND (reference sequence). CDR3 sequence: CASSQGYQETQYF. The CDR3 nucleotides read TGTGCCAGTAGTCAGGGCTACCAAGAGACCCAGTACTTC.

V and J are TRBV19 and TRBJ2-7; weak D call: TRBD2 (6 bases). Germline CDR1 reads LNHDA; CDR2 reads SQIVND (reference sequence). V gave up 8 bases and J gave up 0 bases, with 14 bases separating them. This CDR3 has 14 residues. CDR3 DNA: TGTGCCAGTGCCGGGACTGGAGCCTCCTACGAGCAGTACTTC. Translated, it gives CASAGTGASYEQYF.

This rearrangement joins TRBV5-1 to TRBJ2-7; TRBD2 matches 13 bases. Germline-derived CDR1 and CDR2 are SGHRS and YFSETQ. V lost 9 bases and J lost 2; bases outside the gene matches: 8. The length of the CDR3 is 15 residues. The CDR3 DNA reads TGCGCCACCAGAGAAGGGACTAGCGGGGCCTACGAGCAGTACTTC. This gives the protein CATREGTSGAYEQYF.

The V and J genes are TRBV27 and TRBJ2-7; 7 nucleotides agree with TRBD1. There are 15 residues in the CDR3. Germline-derived CDR1 and CDR2 are MNHEY and SMNVEV (reference sequence). J gave up 3 bases and V 2 bases, and 7 bases lay outside the gene matches. In DNA form, the CDR3 reads TGTGCCAGCAGTTTAGCCGTAGGACAGGACTACGAGCAGTACTTC. As protein: CASSLAVGQDYEQYF.

The rearrangement uses TRBV25-1 and TRBJ2-7; TRBD2 aligns across 9 bases. Germline V gene sequence: CDR1 MGHDK, CDR2 SYGVNS. The CDR3 covers 14 residues. J gave up 4 bases and V 7 bases, and 8 bases lay outside the gene matches. The CDR3 DNA reads as TGTGCCAGCATCATGACTAGCGGAGTTTACGAGCAGTACTTC. It is translated as CASIMTSGVYEQYF.

The CDR3 region has the DNA TGTGCCAGCAGCTTTAACAGGGGTTACGAGCAGTACTTC. This sequence encodes CASSFNRGYEQYF. The chain links TRBV11-2 to TRBJ2-7; 7 bases map to TRBD1. This CDR3 contains 13 residues. Germline CDR1 reads SGHAT; CDR2 reads FQNNGV. After removal of 3 bases from V and 4 bases from J, the junction contained 3 bases not matched to a gene.

The chain combines TRBV27 with TRBJ2-1, with D perhaps TRBD1 (5 bases). The germline V and J ends were trimmed by 3 bases and 7 bases, with 16 bases remaining between them. CDR3 length equals 15 residues. Germline loops: CDR1 MNHEY, CDR2 SMNVEV (reference sequence). Here the CDR3 DNA reads TGTGCCAGCAGTTTTTCGAGACAGAACACAAATGAGCAGTTCTTC. As protein: CASSFSRQNTNEQFF.

The chain uses TRBV7-9 and TRBJ2-2; D is ambiguous. The CDR3 runs to 13 residues. Germline assignment: CDR1 SEHNR and CDR2 FQNEAQ (reference sequence). With 3 bases removed from V and 4 bases from J, the gap between germline ends came to 6 bases. Written as DNA, the CDR3 is TGTGCCAGCAGCTTCACTTCCACCGGGGAGCTGTTTTTT. Translated: CASSFTSTGELFF.

The chain is built from TRBV9 and TRBJ2-2, with D possibly TRBD2 on 7 matching bases. CDR3 length: 17 amino acids. Germline V gene sequence: CDR1 SGDLS, CDR2 YYNGEE. The ends were cut back, 0 bases at V and 5 bases at J, with 17 bases in the middle. The CDR3 loop reads CASSVVGAGAGTGELFF. CDR3 in DNA: TGTGCCAGCAGCGTAGTTGGTGCGGGGGCGGGAACCGGGGAGCTGTTTTTT.

The chain carries TRBV13 and TRBJ2-7, with TRBD2 matching over 11 bases. With V trimmed by 1 base and J by 3 bases, 5 bases remained unmatched. Germline loops: CDR1 PRHDT, CDR2 FYEKMQ (reference sequence). CDR3 length equals 16 residues. CDR3 sequence reads: CASSLVAGGFNYEQYF. In DNA, the CDR3 is TGTGCCAGCAGCTTAGTAGCGGGAGGGTTCAACTACGAGCAGTACTTC.

The chain uses TRBV7-9 and TRBJ2-3; TRBD1 aligns across 11 bases. Germline V gives CDR1 SEHNR, CDR2 FQNEAQ (reference sequence). The V and J ends lost 5 bases and 6 bases, in that order; junction bases with no gene match: 10. The CDR3 runs 16 residues. CDR3 residues: CASSPGTGGEVDTQYF. CDR3 nucleotides: TGTGCCAGCAGCCCCGGGACAGGGGGTGAAGTGGATACGCAGTATTTT. The entire variable domain, with the rest obtained from reference TRBV7-9 and TRBJ2-3, is as follows: DTGVSQNPRHKITKRGQNVTFRCDPISEHNRLYWYRQTLGQGPEFLTYFQNEAQLEKSRLLSDRFSAERPKGSFSTLEIQRTEQGDSAMYLCASSPGTGGEVDTQYFGPGTRLTVL.

The chain links TRBV2 to TRBJ2-7, with D maybe TRBD2 (6 bases). The CDR3 consists of 13 residues. V lost 2 bases, J lost 4 bases, and 9 bases lay in between. Germline V gene data show CDR1 as SNHLY and CDR2 as FYNNEI. CDR3 bases: TGTGCCAGCAGTGAATCGGGGGATTACGAGCAGTACTTC. This translates into CASSESGDYEQYF. Full variable domain (remainder filled in from reference TRBV2 and TRBJ2-7): EPEVTQTPSHQVTQMGQEVILRCVPISNHLYFYWYRQILGQKVEFLVSFYNNEISEKSEIFDDQFSVERPDGSNFTLKIRSTKLEDSAMYFCASSESGDYEQYFGPGTRLTVT.

The chain links TRBV12-5 to TRBJ2-5; 7 bases fit TRBD2. Germline V gene data show CDR1 as LGHNT and CDR2 as FRNRAP. V trimming: 2 bases; J trimming: 5 bases; junction bases outside the gene matches: 2. This CDR3 contains 13 residues. The CDR3 DNA sequence: TGTGCTAGTGGTTTGTGGGAGGGGGAGACCCAGTACTTC. Amino acid sequence: CASGLWEGETQYF.